A selection of T cell receptor beta chains follows, all from one sample in a study of T cell repertoires in cytomegalovirus infection. TCRdb reanalysed the reads using MiXCR and keeps one entry per CDR3 protein. The sample shows hundreds of thousands of distinct CDR3 sequences, about 17% of them seen only once. Sequencing was performed on PBMCs. These receptors originate from a human donor in good health (CMV status not recorded). Some clones in this sample may be carry-over from other donors' samples. The CDR3 runs from the conserved cysteine through the conserved F or W. A D gene is named only where the DNA matches it firmly. Some rows have no size entry. The others give once, few or many, or a class for an expanded clone.

v_call: TRBV5-5; j_call: TRBJ2-7; d_call: NA; clone_size: many; cdr3_aa: CASTPGAGEGQDYF; cdr3_nt: TGTGCCAGCACCCCTGGCGCAGGGGAGGGCCAGGATTACTTC
v_call: TRBV12-3/TRBV12-4; j_call: TRBJ1-1; d_call: NA; clone_size: NA; cdr3_aa: CASSYGQSNTEAFF; cdr3_nt: TGTGCCAGCAGTTATGGACAGTCGAACACTGAAGCTTTCTTT
v_call: TRBV7-6; j_call: TRBJ2-6; d_call: TRBD1; clone_size: many; cdr3_aa: CASSPSPPDRAGANVLTF; cdr3_nt: TGTGCCAGCAGCCCCAGCCCCCCTGACAGGGCTGGGGCCAACGTCCTGACTTTC
v_call: TRBV10-3; j_call: TRBJ1-5; d_call: NA; clone_size: NA; cdr3_aa: CAISEGAYSNQPQHF; cdr3_nt: TGTGCCATCAGTGAGGGAGCCTATAGCAATCAGCCCCAGCATTTT
v_call: TRBV19; j_call: TRBJ2-7; d_call: NA; clone_size: NA; cdr3_aa: CASSPSTDYEQYF; cdr3_nt: TGTGCCAGTAGTCCCTCGACAGATTACGAGCAGTACTTC
v_call: TRBV7-7; j_call: TRBJ1-1; d_call: NA; clone_size: few; cdr3_aa: CASSFTRDTEAFF; cdr3_nt: TGTGCTAGCAGCTTCACCAGGGACACTGAAGCTTTCTTT
v_call: TRBV7-8; j_call: TRBJ1-1; d_call: TRBD1; clone_size: many; cdr3_aa: CASSSQGAQAFF; cdr3_nt: TGTGCCAGCAGCTCACAGGGGGCGCAGGCTTTCTTT
v_call: TRBV10-3; j_call: TRBJ1-2; d_call: NA; clone_size: NA; cdr3_aa: CAIRLDNDYGYTF; cdr3_nt: TGTGCCATCAGACTGGACAATGACTATGGCTACACCTTC
v_call: TRBV18; j_call: TRBJ2-2; d_call: NA; clone_size: NA; cdr3_aa: CASSPLQEAGELFF; cdr3_nt: TGTGCCAGCTCACCACTGCAGGAGGCCGGGGAGCTGTTTTTT
v_call: TRBV28; j_call: TRBJ1-2; d_call: NA; clone_size: NA; cdr3_aa: CASNSEGLMGGYTF; cdr3_nt: TGTGCCAGCAACTCCGAAGGGTTGATGGGTGGCTACACCTTC
v_call: TRBV5-4; j_call: TRBJ1-2; d_call: TRBD1; clone_size: NA; cdr3_aa: CASRSQGDYGYTF; cdr3_nt: TGTGCCAGCAGGTCACAGGGGGACTATGGCTACACCTTC
v_call: TRBV5-4; j_call: TRBJ1-2; d_call: TRBD1; clone_size: NA; cdr3_aa: CASSRATGLEGYTF; cdr3_nt: TGTGCCAGCAGCCGGGCGACAGGGCTTGAGGGCTACACCTTC
v_call: TRBV7-2; j_call: TRBJ1-6; d_call: NA; clone_size: many; cdr3_aa: CASSLALGHYNSPLHF; cdr3_nt: TGTGCCAGCAGCTTAGCACTGGGGCACTATAATTCACCCCTCCACTTT
v_call: TRBV20-1; j_call: TRBJ2-5; d_call: TRBD2; clone_size: few; cdr3_aa: CSARGSGGAIETQYF; cdr3_nt: TGCAGTGCTAGGGGTAGCGGGGGGGCGATTGAGACCCAGTACTTC
v_call: TRBV4-3; j_call: TRBJ1-2; d_call: NA; clone_size: NA; cdr3_aa: CASSQDPALPGYTF; cdr3_nt: TGCGCCAGCAGCCAAGATCCGGCCCTCCCTGGCTACACCTTC
v_call: TRBV7-8; j_call: TRBJ1-1; d_call: NA; clone_size: NA; cdr3_aa: CASCRVNTEAFF; cdr3_nt: TGTGCATCGTGCAGAGTGAACACTGAAGCTTTCTTT
v_call: TRBV6-1; j_call: TRBJ1-5; d_call: TRBD1; clone_size: NA; cdr3_aa: CASRSGTGGSNQPQHF; cdr3_nt: TGTGCCAGCAGGTCCGGGACAGGTGGAAGCAATCAGCCCCAGCATTTT
v_call: TRBV11-2; j_call: TRBJ2-7; d_call: NA; clone_size: few; cdr3_aa: CASSYQGGSPGSDEQYF; cdr3_nt: TGTGCCAGCAGCTACCAGGGTGGCTCTCCTGGGTCGGACGAGCAGTACTTC
v_call: TRBV9; j_call: TRBJ2-1; d_call: TRBD2; clone_size: once; cdr3_aa: CASSVVGTSGGGNEQFF; cdr3_nt: TGTGCCAGCAGCGTAGTCGGGACTAGCGGGGGAGGCAATGAGCAGTTCTTC
v_call: TRBV14; j_call: TRBJ1-4; d_call: NA; clone_size: NA; cdr3_aa: CASSQGLDEKLFF; cdr3_nt: TGTGCCAGCAGCCAGGGATTGGACGAAAAACTGTTTTTT
v_call: TRBV20-1; j_call: TRBJ2-5; d_call: NA; clone_size: NA; cdr3_aa: CSASSRGLRQETQYF; cdr3_nt: TGCAGTGCTAGTTCCCGCGGCCTGCGGCAAGAGACCCAGTACTTC
v_call: TRBV20-1; j_call: TRBJ2-3; d_call: NA; clone_size: NA; cdr3_aa: CSSLWGGGTDTQYF; cdr3_nt: TGCAGTTCACTCTGGGGCGGAGGCACAGATACGCAGTATTTT
v_call: TRBV6-5; j_call: TRBJ2-2; d_call: TRBD2; clone_size: NA; cdr3_aa: CASSLIAGDDTGELFF; cdr3_nt: TGTGCCAGCAGTTTGATAGCGGGGGACGACACCGGGGAGCTGTTTTTT
v_call: TRBV6-2/TRBV6-3; j_call: TRBJ1-2; d_call: TRBD1; clone_size: NA; cdr3_aa: CASTKGRTGIANYGYTF; cdr3_nt: TGTGCCAGCACAAAGGGGAGGACAGGGATCGCAAACTATGGCTACACCTTC
v_call: TRBV11-1; j_call: TRBJ2-7; d_call: NA; clone_size: many; cdr3_aa: CASSSRTAPPYEQYF; cdr3_nt: TGTGCCAGCAGCTCCCGGACAGCCCCTCCCTACGAGCAGTACTTC
v_call: TRBV7-3; j_call: TRBJ1-1; d_call: NA; clone_size: many; cdr3_aa: CASSLLGGPNTEAFF; cdr3_nt: TGTGCCAGCAGCTTATTGGGGGGCCCAAACACTGAAGCTTTCTTT
v_call: TRBV6-2/TRBV6-3; j_call: TRBJ2-1; d_call: NA; clone_size: NA; cdr3_aa: CASSYPEPEQFF; cdr3_nt: TGTGCCAGCAGTTACCCGGAGCCCGAGCAGTTCTTC
v_call: TRBV4-1; j_call: TRBJ1-1; d_call: NA; clone_size: NA; cdr3_aa: CASSSRMNTEAFF; cdr3_nt: TGCGCCAGCAGTTCTCGGATGAACACTGAAGCTTTCTTT
v_call: TRBV12-3/TRBV12-4; j_call: TRBJ2-3; d_call: TRBD2; clone_size: many; cdr3_aa: CASASGTRGTDTQYF; cdr3_nt: TGTGCCAGCGCCTCCGGGACTAGGGGCACAGATACGCAGTATTTT
v_call: TRBV12-3/TRBV12-4; j_call: TRBJ2-5; d_call: TRBD2; clone_size: many; cdr3_aa: CASSLTSGGFQETQYF; cdr3_nt: TGTGCCAGCAGTTTGACTAGCGGGGGGTTCCAAGAGACCCAGTACTTC
v_call: TRBV20-1; j_call: TRBJ2-3; d_call: TRBD2; clone_size: NA; cdr3_aa: CSAASGGAIDTQYF; cdr3_nt: TGCAGTGCTGCGAGCGGGGGGGCAATAGATACGCAGTATTTT
v_call: TRBV7-9; j_call: TRBJ1-2; d_call: NA; clone_size: NA; cdr3_aa: CASSLVARVDGYTF; cdr3_nt: TGTGCCAGCAGCTTAGTGGCCAGGGTTGATGGCTACACCTTC
v_call: TRBV7-9; j_call: TRBJ2-7; d_call: NA; clone_size: many; cdr3_aa: CASSLVLSPYEQYF; cdr3_nt: TGTGCCAGCAGCTTAGTTCTATCCCCCTACGAGCAGTACTTC